This T cell receptor (beta chain) was retrieved from a study of identical twins. The CDR3 has 14 residues. Trimming stripped 0 bases from V and 4 bases from J, with 9 bases between. Germline loops: CDR1 SGHRS, CDR2 YFSETQ. Healthy Caucasian individuals made up all the donors. TCRdb itself ran the 5' RACE reads through MiXCR, one entry per CDR3 protein. Here the sample spans some 440,000 distinct CDR3 sequences, roughly 24% being singletons. These data also featured in a second study, about T cells expressing NK-cell markers. This second study says: In a handful of donors, dominant clonotypes made up about 25-60.1% of CD3+CD56-NKG2C+ cells.

The clonotype originates from a woman between 18 and 29 years old in good health. Specimen: CD4+ T cells sorted from blood. V usage is TRBV5-1 and J usage is TRBJ2-3; D remains ambiguous. CDR3 residues: CASSLAGIPDTQYF. The CDR3 DNA reads TGCGCCAGCAGCTTGGCTGGAATACCAGATACGCAGTATTTT.